A single T cell receptor (beta chain) is shown here with its context. These data originate in a study of blood T cell repertoires in COVID-19. The overall study: The United States, Italy and Spain were the sources of the acute and convalescent COVID-19 samples. T cells, B-cell-depleted T cells, or PBMCs provided the cDNA or gDNA that served as material.

Authors' methods: Counts of nucleated cells, estimated from reference gene primer amplification, were obtained. Clones were read by immunoSEQ multiplex PCR, and TCRdb kept only the in-frame ones, dropping some. The V and J calls and clone size were taken over from that table, and D and trimming were inferred from the DNA. The sample contains 140,000 to 150,000 clones, approximately 90% of which appear only once. Sequencing input: peripheral blood. The origin of this receptor is a man aged 55-75 years with active or convalescent COVID-19.

CDR3 in amino acids: CASSLAGSYEQYF. CDR3 nucleotides: TGTGCCAGCAGTTTGGCAGGCTCCTACGAGCAGTACTTC. This rearrangement joins TRBV27 to TRBJ2-7; D gene ambiguous. The germline CDR1 and CDR2 sequences are MNHEY and SMNVEV (reference sequence). Trimming pared 3 bases from V and 0 bases from J, leaving 6 bases between. The CDR3 sequence is 13 residues long.